Presented here are 19 T cell receptor beta chains from one specimen sequenced in a study of cytomegalovirus exposure and HLA in healthy donors. Primers included in the PCR were 60 Vbeta and 13 Jbeta primers. Produced via immunoSEQ multiplex PCR; TCRdb's table is partial and in-frame only. The table has roughly 110,000 clones, over 75% seen once. The sample taken for sequencing was PBMCs. The receptor set was obtained from a male donor in good health and CMV-seronegative.

The gene calls are TRBV6-5 and TRBJ2-4, with D perhaps matching TRBD1 (6 bases). The germline gives CDR1 MNHEY, CDR2 SVGAGI. V was pared by 6 bases and J by 6 bases, with 18 bases between. This CDR3 is built from 15 residues. The CDR3 nucleotides read TGTGCCAGCAGGCCCGACAGGTTCTCGGGAAACATTCAGTACTTC. Its protein product is CASRPDRFSGNIQYF.

The chain carries TRBV19 and TRBJ2-2; no clear D gene. Trimming cost V 2 bases and J 2 bases, with 9 bases left between them. The germline gives CDR1 LNHDA, CDR2 SQIVND (reference sequence). CDR3 length equals 15 residues. The CDR3 sequence is CASSITLANTGELFF. The CDR3 region has the DNA TGTGCCAGTAGTATAACCTTGGCTAACACCGGGGAGCTGTTTTTT.

The rearrangement uses TRBV6-5 and TRBJ2-7; 8 bases agree with TRBD2. Germline loops: CDR1 MNHEY, CDR2 SVGAGI. With V trimmed by 5 bases and J by 4 bases, 10 bases remained unmatched. The CDR3 totals 15 residues. CDR3 sequence (DNA): TGTGCCAGCAGTGCTAGCGGGCTGTCGCAATACGAGCAGTACTTC. This encodes CASSASGLSQYEQYF.

The J gene is TRBJ2-3, the V gene TRBV5-1; 11 bases are a match to TRBD2. With V trimmed by 0 bases and J by 0 bases, 6 bases remained unmatched. CDR3 length: 18 amino acids. Germline V gene lookup returns CDR1 SGHRS and CDR2 YFSETQ. The CDR3 bases are TGCGCCAGCAGCTTGGGGTCTAGCGGGAGGATGAGCACAGATACGCAGTATTTT. Translating it yields CASSLGSSGRMSTDTQYF.

This clone was picked up a small number of times. Its ends do not fully match the called genes, so a read error is possible. V is TRBV6-6 and J is TRBJ2-7; D may be TRBD1 (6 bases). Germline CDR1 reads MNHNY; CDR2 reads SVGAGI (reference sequence). This CDR3 is built from 16 residues. The CDR3 DNA follows: TGTGCCAGCAGTAACTCCAGACAGGTGGCCCTTTACGAGCAGTACTTC. This encodes CASSNSRQVALYEQYF.

About this clone itself: Sequence at one end of the junction differs from germline and may be a read error. The chain joins TRBV11-2 to TRBJ2-1; 12 positions match TRBD2. The CDR3 spans 16 residues. Germline V gives CDR1 SGHAT, CDR2 FQNNGV. CDR3 in DNA: TGTGCCAGCAGCTCCCGGACTAGCGGGGCCTATAATGAGCAGTTCTTC. Translating it yields CASSSRTSGAYNEQFF.

The rearrangement links TRBV6-6 to TRBJ1-1; possible D gene TRBD1, 5 bases. This CDR3 is built from 15 residues. From germline, CDR1 is MNHNY and CDR2 SVGAGI (reference sequence). V gave up 7 bases and J gave up 6 bases, with 21 bases separating them. The CDR3 reads CASIPQGRNDAEAFF. In DNA, the CDR3 is TGTGCCAGCATTCCCCAGGGAAGGAACGACGCTGAAGCTTTCTTT.

This clone has more than one count but fewer than ten. V gene TRBV7-9 combines with J gene TRBJ1-1; D remains ambiguous. Germline V lookup: CDR1 SEHNR, CDR2 FQNEAQ (reference sequence). Trimming left V 3 bases short and J 0 bases short, with 11 bases between. The CDR3 has 15 amino acids. CDR3 nucleotides: TGTGCCAGCAGCTTCTCACTCGGGATGAACACTGAAGCTTTCTTT. It specifies CASSFSLGMNTEAFF. Drawing the rest from reference TRBV7-9 and TRBJ1-1, the complete variable domain is DTGVSQNPRHKITKRGQNVTFRCDPISEHNRLYWYRQTLGQGPEFLTYFQNEAQLEKSRLLSDRFSAERPKGSFSTLEIQRTEQGDSAMYLCASSFSLGMNTEAFFGQGTRLTVV.

J is TRBJ1-3 and V is TRBV11-2; a possible D gene is TRBD1 (6 bases). The CDR3 extends over 16 amino acids. Germline V gene sequence: CDR1 SGHAT, CDR2 FQNNGV. V was trimmed by 5 bases and J by 0 bases, leaving 14 bases between them. The chain's CDR3 is CASSRQAPSSGNTIYF. The CDR3 nucleotides are TGTGCCAGCAGCAGACAGGCGCCAAGCTCTGGAAACACCATATATTTT.

This chain connects TRBV27 to TRBJ2-5, with D tentatively TRBD1 (5 bases). The CDR3 totals 14 residues. Germline loops: CDR1 MNHEY, CDR2 SMNVEV (reference sequence). Trimming pared 3 bases from V and 4 bases from J, leaving 12 bases between. The CDR3 nucleotides are TGTGCCAGCAGTTTCAAGGGGCGCCGAGAGACCCAGTACTTC. Its translation: CASSFKGRRETQYF.

V usage is TRBV7-6 and J usage is TRBJ2-1; 9 positions agree with TRBD2. CDR3 length equals 17 residues. CDR1 and CDR2 (germline): SGHVS, FNYEAQ. V was pared by 5 bases and J by 7 bases, with 15 bases of the junction left unmatched. The DNA of the CDR3 is TGTGCCAGCAGCCGATGGGTGACTAGCGGAGGGGGTAATGAGCAGTTCTTC. This codes for CASSRWVTSGGGNEQFF.

The J gene is TRBJ2-3, the V gene TRBV5-1, with a weak D call TRBD2 (6 bases). The V end was cut by 0 bases, the J end by 3 bases, with 17 bases between. CDR1 SGHRS and CDR2 YFSETQ come from the germline V gene. This CDR3 has 17 amino acids. For the CDR3, the DNA is TGCGCCAGCAGCTTGGATAGCGGAGGTACAGTGACAGATACGCAGTATTTT. This sequence encodes CASSLDSGGTVTDTQYF.

The genes are TRBV7-3 and TRBJ2-7; 10 nucleotides line up with TRBD2. The last part of the DNA fits TRBJ2-1 better; the J call may be wrong. The CDR3 runs 15 residues. The germline V gene has CDR1 SGHTA and CDR2 FQGTGA. The chain's CDR3 is CASSLVLAGYNEQFF. Written as DNA, the CDR3 is TGTGCCAGCAGCTTAGTACTAGCGGGATACAATGAGCAGTTCTTC.

The chain combines TRBV5-4 with TRBJ2-5; TRBD2 matches 15 bases. CDR1 SGHNT and CDR2 YYREEE come from the germline V gene (reference sequence). The CDR3 runs 17 residues. V lost 4 bases to trimming and J lost 4 bases; unmatched junction nucleotides: 8. The CDR3 here is CASSLGLAGGRLETQYF. CDR3 bases: TGTGCCAGCAGCCTGGGACTAGCGGGAGGACGGTTAGAGACCCAGTACTTC.

This chain joins TRBV18 and TRBJ1-1; a weak D match, TRBD1 (5 bases). Deletions cut 5 bases from V and 3 bases from J, with 13 bases between. The CDR3 has 14 amino acids. Germline-derived CDR1 and CDR2 are KGHSH and LQKENI. The CDR3 region has the DNA TGTGCCAGCTCAGATACAGGTAGTTACACTGAAGCTTTCTTT. Protein sequence: CASSDTGSYTEAFF.

The gene calls are TRBV5-1 and TRBJ1-4, with 10 bases lining up with TRBD1. The CDR3 runs 15 residues. The germline gives CDR1 SGHRS, CDR2 YFSETQ. V was pared by 0 bases and J by 7 bases, with 3 bases of the junction left unmatched. CDR3 in amino acids: CASSLDGTGVEKLFF. The CDR3 DNA is TGCGCCAGCAGCTTGGACGGGACAGGGGTTGAAAAACTGTTTTTT.

A few counts support this clone. V usage is TRBV7-9 and J usage is TRBJ1-1; TRBD1 is a possible D gene (6 bases). Trimming shortened V by 7 bases and J by 6 bases, and 18 bases separated the two germline ends. Germline CDR1 reads SEHNR; CDR2 reads FQNEAQ (reference sequence). The CDR3 is 14 residues long. The CDR3 coding sequence is TGTGCCAGCAAAAATAGGGTCCAGGGGCCTGAAGCTTTCTTT. Translated, it gives CASKNRVQGPEAFF. Full variable domain (remainder filled in from reference TRBV7-9 and TRBJ1-1): DTGVSQNPRHKITKRGQNVTFRCDPISEHNRLYWYRQTLGQGPEFLTYFQNEAQLEKSRLLSDRFSAERPKGSFSTLEIQRTEQGDSAMYLCASKNRVQGPEAFFGQGTRLTVV.

This sequence joins TRBV28 and TRBJ2-7; TRBD1 matches 9 bases. Germline V CDR1 and CDR2: MDHEN, SYDVKM. The CDR3 is 15 amino acids. With V trimmed by 6 bases and J by 7 bases, 13 bases remained unmatched. The DNA of the CDR3 is TGTGCCAGCAGCGCCGGGACAGGGAGCCGAAGGGAGCAGTACTTC. Translation gives CASSAGTGSRREQYF.

The V gene is TRBV5-1, the J gene TRBJ2-7; D may be TRBD2 (6 bases). Between the trimmed V and J ends, which lost 2 bases and 6 bases, there was a span of 9 bases. The CDR3 runs to 12 residues. From germline, CDR1 is SGHRS and CDR2 YFSETQ. The CDR3 sequence is CASSFAAGEQYF. Written as DNA, the CDR3 is TGCGCCAGCAGCTTCGCAGCGGGCGAGCAGTACTTC.